A single sample is the source of the 16 T cell receptor beta chains below, sequenced in a study of blood T cell repertoires in COVID-19 (dated by TCRdb to 2019 to 2021). The library was obtained by the immunoSEQ multiplex PCR assay. TCRdb's version of the immuneACCESS table is confined to in-frame rearrangements and falls short of the full clone set. An unresolved V gene accounts for under half of the shortfall where checked; the remainder is of unknown origin. This sample holds some 70,000 clones; roughly 84% were observed only once. The ten largest clones add up to around 9.4% of the sample. Sequenced: peripheral blood. The receptors shown here come from a woman in her 50s with acute or convalescent COVID-19.

V usage is TRBV6-5 and J usage is TRBJ1-5; D unclear. CDR1 and CDR2 from the germline V gene are MNHEY and SVGAGI. This CDR3 has 15 amino acids. Trimming pared 8 bases from V and 0 bases from J, leaving 14 bases between. CDR3 loop: CASRLGISSNQPQHF. The CDR3 DNA reads as TGTGCCAGCCGCCTAGGCATAAGTAGCAATCAGCCCCAGCATTTT.

The genes are TRBV12-3 or TRBV12-4 and TRBJ1-1; a possible D gene is TRBD1 (5 bases). The CDR3 runs 13 residues. V lost 7 bases, J lost 4 bases, and 13 bases lay in between. The CDR3 region is CASNWGGSTEAFF. DNA for the CDR3: TGTGCCAGCAACTGGGGGGGATCCACTGAAGCTTTCTTT.

The chain uses TRBV5-1 and TRBJ1-2; 7 nucleotides align to TRBD1. The CDR3 runs 16 residues. Germline V gene sequence: CDR1 SGHRS, CDR2 YFSETQ. V was pared by 7 bases and J by 6 bases, with 18 bases of the junction left unmatched. Here the CDR3 DNA reads TGCGCCAGCGGCCCCACACCTCGAGGACAGGAGAATGGCTACACCTTC. As protein: CASGPTPRGQENGYTF.

The genes are TRBV7-9 and TRBJ1-5; weak D call: TRBD1 (5 bases). This CDR3 contains 15 residues. CDR1 is SEHNR and CDR2 is FQNEAQ in the germline V gene (reference sequence). V lost 3 bases to trimming and J lost 4 bases, with 13 bases between them. The CDR3 bases are TGTGCCAGCAGCTTCACTTCCCCAGGGAATCAGCCCCAGCATTTT. As protein: CASSFTSPGNQPQHF.

This clone was picked up a small number of times. The chain recombines TRBV27 with TRBJ2-1; D remains ambiguous. Germline values: CDR1 MNHEY, CDR2 SMNVEV (reference sequence). Trimming pared 6 bases from V and 5 bases from J, leaving 8 bases between. This CDR3 comprises 12 residues. The CDR3, as DNA: TGTGCCAGCAGCCACCCGGACAATGAGCAGTTCTTC. Encoded protein: CASSHPDNEQFF.

The rearrangement joins TRBV5-1 to TRBJ2-6, with D perhaps matching TRBD1 (6 bases). The CDR3 runs 15 residues. Deletions cut 4 bases from V and 2 bases from J, with 10 bases between. Germline V lookup: CDR1 SGHRS, CDR2 YFSETQ. DNA for the CDR3: TGCGCCAGCAGCCCACAGGGCGCTGGGGCCAACGTCCTGACTTTC. Its translation: CASSPQGAGANVLTF. Filled out from reference TRBV5-1 and TRBJ2-6, the complete variable domain reads KAGVTQTPRYLIKTRGQQVTLSCSPISGHRSVSWYQQTPGQGLQFLFEYFSETQRNKGNFPGRFSGRQFSNSRSEMNVSTLELGDSALYLCASSPQGAGANVLTFGAGSRLTVL.

This chain joins TRBV7-2 and TRBJ2-2, with 12 bases that match TRBD2. CDR1 SGHTA and CDR2 FQGNSA come from the germline V gene. V shed 5 bases, J shed 4 bases, and the junction held 5 bases outside the gene matches. This CDR3 comprises 16 residues. CDR3 sequence (DNA): TGTGCCAGCAGCGCGGCGGGACTAGCGGGCACCGGGGAGCTGTTTTTT. This sequence encodes CASSAAGLAGTGELFF. Complete variable domain (other parts from reference TRBV7-2 and TRBJ2-2): GAGVSQSPSNKVTEKGKDVELRCDPISGHTALYWYRQSLGQGLEFLIYFQGNSAPDKSGLPSDRFSAERTGGSVSTLTIQRTQQEDSAVYLCASSAAGLAGTGELFFGEGSRLTVL.

The chain links TRBV3-1 (or the pseudogene TRBV3-2) to TRBJ2-5, with D unclear. The CDR3 totals 14 residues. Germline CDR1 and CDR2: LGHDT and YNNKEL (reference sequence). The ends were cut back, 4 bases at V and 1 base at J, with 10 bases in the middle. The CDR3 region is CASSRAGFQETQYF. CDR3 DNA sequence: TGTGCCAGCAGCCGAGCCGGGTTCCAAGAGACCCAGTACTTC.

The chain joins TRBV7-9 to TRBJ1-2; no firm D call. Germline CDR1 SEHNR, CDR2 FQNEAQ (reference sequence). The V and J ends lost 4 bases and 4 bases respectively, with 13 bases between them. The CDR3 extends over 14 amino acids. The DNA of the CDR3 is TGTGCCAGCAGCTCAAACAACGGCGGCTATGGCTACACCTTC. Protein sequence: CASSSNNGGYGYTF. Supplemented by reference TRBV7-9 and TRBJ1-2, the full variable domain reads DTGVSQNPRHKITKRGQNVTFRCDPISEHNRLYWYRQTLGQGPEFLTYFQNEAQLEKSRLLSDRFSAERPKGSFSTLEIQRTEQGDSAMYLCASSSNNGGYGYTFGSGTRLTVV.

The chain joins TRBV5-1 to TRBJ1-2; 9 bases are a match to TRBD1. With 0 bases clipped from V and 5 bases from J, the junction kept 2 bases outside the gene matches. This CDR3 has 14 residues. Germline assignment: CDR1 SGHRS and CDR2 YFSETQ. CDR3 sequence (DNA): TGCGCCAGCAGCTTGGATGGGACAGGGTATGGCTACACCTTC. Protein product: CASSLDGTGYGYTF.

The chain joins TRBV11-2 to TRBJ2-7; 10 bases map to TRBD1. Germline V CDR1 and CDR2: SGHAT, FQNNGV. Trimming removed 5 bases from V and 3 bases from J; junction bases left unmatched: 16. The CDR3 spans 18 residues. The CDR3 DNA reads TGTGCCAGCAGCCAAGATCCGGGACAGGGGCTTTCGGTCTACGAGCAGTACTTC. Amino acid sequence: CASSQDPGQGLSVYEQYF.

This chain uses TRBV7-6 with TRBJ1-1; 11 bases map to TRBD1. CDR3 length: 16 amino acids. V gave up 5 bases and J gave up 5 bases; unmatched junction bases: 10. CDR1 is SGHVS, CDR2 FNYEAQ, per germline. The CDR3 loop reads CASSLRTGGAGTEAFF. Written as DNA, the CDR3 is TGTGCCAGCAGCCTAAGGACAGGGGGCGCTGGAACTGAAGCTTTCTTT.

V and J are TRBV5-4 and TRBJ2-1, with 13 bases identical to TRBD2. Per the germline V gene, CDR1 is SGHNT and CDR2 is YYREEE (reference sequence). The V gene end was trimmed by 1 base and the J gene end by 9 bases; junction bases not matched to a gene: 7. The CDR3 has 16 amino acids. The DNA for the CDR3 is TGTGCCAGCAGCTTGCCCGGGACTAGCGGGACACTTGAGCAGTTCTTC. Encoded protein: CASSLPGTSGTLEQFF.

This chain uses TRBV28 with TRBJ2-2; TRBD2 matches 7 bases. The CDR3 consists of 16 residues. V shed 7 bases, J shed 0 bases, and the junction held 8 bases outside the gene matches. Germline loops: CDR1 MDHEN, CDR2 SYDVKM. CDR3 loop: CASTMGGAPNTGELFF. Here the CDR3 DNA reads TGTGCCAGCACCATGGGAGGGGCTCCGAACACCGGGGAGCTGTTTTTT.

This clone came up a few times. The rearrangement uses TRBV5-4 and TRBJ1-2; D call uncertain. Germline V lookup: CDR1 SGHNT, CDR2 YYREEE (reference sequence). V gave up 3 bases and J gave up 5 bases, with 14 bases separating them. CDR3 size: 14 residues. The CDR3 is CASSSPTEAYGYTF. The CDR3 bases are TGTGCCAGCAGCTCCCCCACTGAGGCGTATGGCTACACCTTC.

The chain carries TRBV10-3 and TRBJ2-7, with 12 bases aligning to TRBD1. The junction had 5 bases not matched to a gene; V was cut back by 10 bases and J by 4 bases. The CDR3 runs to 13 residues. Germline values: CDR1 ENHRY, CDR2 SYGVKD. The CDR3 sequence is CATGTGGEYEQYF. CDR3 DNA: TGTGCCACAGGGACAGGGGGCGAGTACGAGCAGTACTTC.